This TCR beta chain came from a study of cytomegalovirus exposure and HLA in healthy donors. Overall study findings and caveats: Rarity characterized most TCR sequences, yet some public TCRs appeared in many donors. The classifier, whose performance was assessed in both the original and validation cohorts, reportedly diagnosed cytomegalovirus status with high specificity and sensitivity.

The ends lost 2 bases at V and 1 base at J; junction bases unmatched: 6. The CDR3 contains 15 residues. Germline V gene lookup returns CDR1 GTSNPN and CDR2 SVGIG (reference sequence). About this clone itself: What it recognizes is unknown.

TCRdb's copy holds only in-frame clones and misses some; the assay was immunoSEQ multiplex PCR. This sample has over 200,000 clones; less than 90% occur once, and the top ten carry around 5.6%. This sequence originates from a woman aged 18-29 years in good health and CMV-seronegative. The sample comprised PBMCs. The rearrangement uses TRBV30 and TRBJ2-7; 9 bases are a match to TRBD1. As DNA, the CDR3 is TGTGCCTGGAGTAGAGCCGGGACAGGGTCCTACGAGCAGTACTTC. This translates into CAWSRAGTGSYEQYF.